These 17 T cell receptor beta chains were sequenced from one sample in a study of vaccination and CD4 T cells after COVID-19 (dated by TCRdb to 2022 to 2024). Libraries were built with PCR. The sequencing machine was an Illumina iSeq 100. At the Johns Hopkins FTIC core, DNA from the cultured CD4+ T cells underwent TCR sequencing with the Oncomine TCR Beta short-read assay. TCRdb reprocessing: public reads trimmed at Q25 with fastp, clones called with MiXCR, in-frame beta chains kept. Each record represents a unique CDR3 protein, reported with the most common genes and DNA among its rows. For this sample the table gives approximately 3,000 distinct CDR3 sequences, of which 30% were detected only once. 60% of the sample is held by the ten biggest clonotypes. The treatment or condition label, read with the paper, signifies: roughly 11-day PBMC culture with coronavirus spike peptide pools or control peptides (ViraFEST assay).

For these receptors, no antigen is known. The material sequenced was CD4+ T cells from blood, cultured in vitro, taken after SARS-CoV-2 vaccination. Receptor source: a human donor who had recovered from COVID-19.

J is TRBJ2-1 and V is TRBV20-1; D is unclear. CDR3 length: 15 amino acids. The V and J ends lost 6 bases and 0 bases respectively, with 15 bases between them. Germline values: CDR1 DFQATT, CDR2 SNEGSKA (reference sequence). For the CDR3, the DNA is TGCAGTGCCACGCGACGTTTCGCCTCCTACAATGAGCAGTTCTTC. Amino acid sequence: CSATRRFASYNEQFF.

This rearrangement joins TRBV14 to TRBJ2-5; D gene uncertain. Trimming left V 2 bases short and J 10 bases short, with 14 bases between. Germline values: CDR1 SGHDN, CDR2 FVKESK. The CDR3 runs to 13 residues. The CDR3 DNA reads TGTGCCAGCAGCCAATATTGGGCGAGCGACCAGTACTTC. This translates into CASSQYWASDQYF.

The table lists this clonotype with a few counts. The V and J genes are TRBV10-1 and TRBJ2-7; TRBD2 matches 10 bases. CDR3 length equals 15 residues. With 3 bases clipped from V and 3 bases from J, the junction kept 5 bases outside the gene matches. Germline values: CDR1 WNHNN, CDR2 SYGVQD (reference sequence). The CDR3 protein is CASSDPLAGIYEQYF. As DNA, the CDR3 is TGCGCCAGCAGTGATCCACTAGCGGGGATCTACGAGCAGTACTTC.

This clonotype is categorized as large (0.1 to 1%). This sequence joins TRBV7-8 and TRBJ1-6; D remains unclear. The CDR3 is 14 amino acids. Trimming left V 4 bases short and J 4 bases short, with 8 bases between. From germline, CDR1 is SGHVS and CDR2 FQNEAQ. The CDR3 bases are TGTGCCAGCAGCTGGACTCCTTATAATTCACCCCTCCACTTT. It translates to CASSWTPYNSPLHF.

V usage is TRBV24-1 and J usage is TRBJ1-2; D not certain. Germline-derived CDR1 and CDR2 are KGHDR and SFDVKD. The V and J ends lost 1 base and 8 bases respectively, with 10 bases between them. The CDR3 spans 13 residues. In DNA, the CDR3 is TGTGCCACCAGTGATTTTCCAGCTCAAGGCTACACCTTC. This sequence encodes CATSDFPAQGYTF.

The chain employs TRBV28 and TRBJ2-6; D gene uncertain. The V end lost 3 bases, the J end lost 0 bases, and 6 bases lay between the germline ends. The CDR3 contains 15 residues. Germline V gives CDR1 MDHEN, CDR2 SYDVKM. CDR3 region: CASSFEHSGANVLTF. DNA for the CDR3: TGTGCCAGCAGTTTCGAGCACTCTGGGGCCAACGTCCTGACTTTC. Full variable domain (outside the CDR3, taken from reference TRBV28 and TRBJ2-6): DVKVTQSSRYLVKRTGEKVFLECVQDMDHENMFWYRQDPGLGLRLIYFSYDVKMKEKGDIPEGYSVSREKKERFSLILESASTNQTSMYLCASSFEHSGANVLTFGAGSRLTVL.

By its share, this clonotype is medium-sized (0.01 to 0.1%). V gene TRBV6-1 combines with J gene TRBJ2-5; D may be TRBD1 or TRBD2 (6 bases each). This CDR3 comprises 13 residues. Germline V gene sequence: CDR1 MNHNS, CDR2 SASEGT. Trimming left V 5 bases short and J 5 bases short, with 12 bases between. This CDR3 is CASSRWRGETQYF. CDR3 DNA: TGTGCCAGCAGTCGGTGGAGGGGGGAGACCCAGTACTTC.

The rearrangement uses TRBV6-5 and TRBJ2-5, with 8 bases fitting TRBD2. The CDR3 sequence is 16 residues long. Germline CDR1 MNHEY, CDR2 SVGAGI. V dropped 1 base and J dropped 2; count of bases not matched to a gene: 6. The CDR3 sequence: CASSYYAGGPQETQYF. The CDR3 DNA is TGTGCCAGCAGTTACTACGCGGGAGGACCACAAGAGACCCAGTACTTC.

By share, this clonotype counts as medium-sized. The chain carries TRBV20-1 and TRBJ2-7, with D maybe TRBD2 (5 bases). Germline V lookup: CDR1 DFQATT, CDR2 SNEGSKA (reference sequence). This CDR3 contains 15 residues. The V end lost 0 bases, the J end lost 0 bases, and 12 bases lay between the germline ends. CDR3: CSAREVPSFSYEQYF. The CDR3 DNA follows: TGCAGTGCTAGAGAGGTCCCTAGCTTCTCCTACGAGCAGTACTTC.

In regard to this clonotype: A much bigger clone sits one base away, suggesting this may be a read error. This chain links TRBV7-2 with TRBJ2-3, with 13 nucleotides matching TRBD2. V trimming: 0 bases; J trimming: 8 bases; junction bases outside the gene matches: 8. The CDR3 contains 17 residues. Germline-derived CDR1 and CDR2 are SGHTA and FQGNSA. The CDR3 DNA reads TGTGCCAGCAGCTTAGCGTTTACTAGCGGGGGGGCAGGTACGCAGTATTTT. Protein: CASSLAFTSGGAGTQYF.

This clonotype was detected once. CDR3 region: CIISNNNEQFF. The CDR3 DNA reads as TGCATCATATCCAATAACAATGAGCAGTTCTTC. The rearrangement uses TRBV29-1 and TRBJ2-1; D is unclear. Germline V gives CDR1 SQVTM, CDR2 ANQGSEA. The CDR3 contains 11 residues.

By proportion, this clonotype is large. One junction end disagrees with the germline gene, perhaps due to a read error. The genes are TRBV6-5 and TRBJ2-3, with a possible D match to TRBD2 (6 bases). From germline, CDR1 is MNHEY and CDR2 SVGAGI. CDR3 length: 15 amino acids. CDR3 nucleotides: TGTGCCAGCAGCTACTCGGGAGAAGGGGCAGATACGCAGTATTTT. The encoded protein is CASSYSGEGADTQYF.

The rearrangement uses TRBV7-3 and TRBJ1-2; 9 bases are a match to TRBD1. CDR1 SGHTA and CDR2 FQGTGA come from the germline V gene. The CDR3 extends over 14 amino acids. Trimming cost V 0 bases and J 4 bases; bases outside gene matches: 0. This CDR3 is CASSLTTGGYGYTF. As DNA, the CDR3 is TGTGCCAGCAGCTTAACGACAGGGGGCTATGGCTACACCTTC.

The genes are TRBV5-6 and TRBJ2-3; D might be TRBD2 (7 bases). The germline V gene encodes CDR1 SGHDT and CDR2 YYEEEE. Trimming removed 4 bases at V and 2 bases at J, with 14 bases between. The CDR3 totals 15 residues. The CDR3: CASSIPGGLTDTQYF. The CDR3 DNA follows: TGTGCCAGCAGCATACCGGGGGGCCTCACAGATACGCAGTATTTT.

The rearrangement links TRBV20-1 to TRBJ2-1; 7 bases line up with TRBD1. This CDR3 region has 15 residues. Unmatched junction bases numbered 13, after V lost 3 bases and J lost 8 bases. Germline assignment: CDR1 DFQATT and CDR2 SNEGSKA (reference sequence). The CDR3 DNA reads as TGCAGTGCTAGGAAAGGGACAGTAGTTTTGGATGAGCAGTTCTTC. It yields the protein CSARKGTVVLDEQFF.

The V and J genes are TRBV5-4 and TRBJ2-3; no firm D call. This CDR3 comprises 13 residues. Trimming removed 1 base from V and 1 base from J, with 4 bases in between. Germline values: CDR1 SGHNT, CDR2 YYREEE (reference sequence). In DNA form, the CDR3 reads TGTGCCAGCAGCTTGTACGGCACAGATACGCAGTATTTT. Amino acids: CASSLYGTDTQYF.

CDR3 loop: CATRGRLTDTQYF. DNA for the CDR3: TGTGCCACCAGGGGGAGGTTGACAGATACGCAGTATTTT. The gene calls are TRBV24-1 and TRBJ2-3, with D perhaps TRBD2 (6 bases). The germline V and J ends were trimmed by 7 bases and 3 bases, with 10 bases remaining between them. The germline V gene encodes CDR1 KGHDR and CDR2 SFDVKD. CDR3 length: 13 amino acids.